This T cell receptor beta chain is drawn from a study of blood T cells in healthy people across ages. On the study more broadly: Template switching picked up about one barcoded beta molecule for each two T cells.

Overall study findings and caveats: Roughly linearly, TCR beta diversity per million T cells fell as age increased.

V was clipped by 7 bases and J by 6 bases; unmatched bases: 11. The CDR3 runs 15 residues. Germline CDR1 reads MDHEN; CDR2 reads SYDVKM. Sample-barcoded 5' priming and a J-beta primer mix drove a second PCR of about 6 to 12 cycles. Each of the cDNA molecules was tagged by a template-switch adaptor with 12 random nucleotides. TCRdb used MiXCR to reprocess the 5' RACE reads, holding one entry per CDR3 protein. The table includes 750,000 to 950,000 distinct CDR3 sequences, roughly 28% detected once. As regards this clonotype: Its antigen is unknown.

Total RNA extracted from each sample amounted to at least 6 micrograms. This sample was shared with a second study, whose subject was T cells of mothers and their children.

The V and J genes are TRBV28 and TRBJ1-1; 10 bases are shared with TRBD1. The specimen sequenced was blood. This receptor was taken from a woman in her 40s in good health. CDR3 bases: TGTGCCAGCACTGGACAGGGGGGGATTTGCCCTGAAGCTTTCTTT. The encoded protein is CASTGQGGICPEAFF.